The source of this T cell receptor beta chain is a study of blood T cell repertoires in COVID-19. The CDR3 runs to 21 residues. After removal of 5 bases from V and 0 bases from J, the junction contained 17 bases not matched to a gene. Germline V gene sequence: CDR1 SGHVS, CDR2 FNYEAQ. Data came from immunoSEQ multiplex PCR; TCRdb stores just in-frame clones and leaves some out. Here the sample spans under 30,000 clones, roughly four fifths being singletons. This clonotype was obtained from a human donor in a cohort sampled during active COVID-19. The source material was peripheral blood. This rearrangement joins TRBV7-6 to TRBJ2-1; 12 bases match TRBD2. CDR3 sequence (DNA): TGTGCCAGCAGCACGGGCCCCGTGGGACTAGCGGGCCTCAGCTCCTACAATGAGCAGTTCTTC. Protein product: CASSTGPVGLAGLSSYNEQFF.